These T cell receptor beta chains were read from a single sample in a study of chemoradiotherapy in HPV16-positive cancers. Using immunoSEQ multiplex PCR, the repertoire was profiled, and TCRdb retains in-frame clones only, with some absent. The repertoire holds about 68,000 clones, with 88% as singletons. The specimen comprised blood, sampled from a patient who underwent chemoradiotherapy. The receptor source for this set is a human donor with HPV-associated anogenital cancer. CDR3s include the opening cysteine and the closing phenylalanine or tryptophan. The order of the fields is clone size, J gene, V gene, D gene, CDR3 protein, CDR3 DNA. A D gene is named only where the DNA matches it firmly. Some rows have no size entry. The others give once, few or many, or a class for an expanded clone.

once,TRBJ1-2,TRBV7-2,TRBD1,CASSPGGDGYTF,TGTGCCAGCAGCCCAGGGGGGGATGGCTACACCTTC
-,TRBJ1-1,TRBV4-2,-,CASSQTEGFEAFF,TGTGCCAGCAGCCAAACGGAAGGGTTTGAAGCTTTCTTT
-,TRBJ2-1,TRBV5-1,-,CASSLVPGSDNEQFF,TGCGCCAGCAGCTTGGTTCCGGGTTCAGACAATGAGCAGTTCTTC
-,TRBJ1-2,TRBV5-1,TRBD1,CASSNGQAANYGYTF,TGCGCCAGCAGCAATGGACAGGCAGCTAACTATGGCTACACCTTC
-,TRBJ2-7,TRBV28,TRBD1,CASSDQTGAREQYF,TGTGCCAGCAGTGATCAGACAGGGGCTCGCGAGCAGTACTTC
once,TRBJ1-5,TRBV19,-,CATSGHLNQPQHF,TGTGCCACCTCGGGACACTTAAATCAGCCCCAGCATTTT
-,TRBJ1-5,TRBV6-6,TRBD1,CASSYGTEFNQPQHF,TGTGCCAGCAGTTACGGGACAGAGTTCAATCAGCCCCAGCATTTT
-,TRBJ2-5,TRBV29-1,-,CSVSGREETQYF,TGCAGCGTCTCGGGCAGGGAAGAGACCCAGTACTTC
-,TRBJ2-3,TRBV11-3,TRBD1,CASSTGLGTGGTDTQYF,TGTGCCAGCAGCACCGGGCTCGGGACAGGGGGGACGGATACGCAGTATTTT
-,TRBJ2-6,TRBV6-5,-,CASSLGVVGANVLTF,TGTGCCAGCAGTTTGGGGGTGGTTGGGGCCAACGTCCTGACTTTC
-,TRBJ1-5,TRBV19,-,CASSIAPQRNQPQHF,TGTGCCAGTAGTATAGCCCCTCAACGCAATCAGCCCCAGCATTTT
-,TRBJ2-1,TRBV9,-,CASSAEGLASNEQFF,TGTGCCAGCAGCGCTGAGGGCCTGGCGTCCAATGAGCAGTTCTTC
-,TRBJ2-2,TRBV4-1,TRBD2,CASSQVGLAGGWGTGELFF,TGCGCCAGCAGCCAGGTTGGCCTAGCGGGAGGTTGGGGCACCGGGGAGCTGTTTTTT
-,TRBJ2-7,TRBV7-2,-,CASSQQGGLTYEQYF,TGTGCCAGCAGCCAACAGGGGGGACTAACCTACGAGCAGTACTTC
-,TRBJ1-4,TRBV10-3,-,CAISGFPNEKLFF,TGTGCCATCTCAGGGTTTCCTAATGAAAAACTGTTTTTT
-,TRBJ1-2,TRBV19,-,CASTQRLRYGYTF,TGTGCCAGTACCCAAAGGCTTCGCTATGGCTACACCTTC
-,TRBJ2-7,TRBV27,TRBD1,CASSLKWDRGNEQYF,TGTGCCAGCAGTTTAAAGTGGGACAGGGGTAACGAGCAGTACTTC
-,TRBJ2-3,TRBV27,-,CASNYFSSTDTQYF,TGTGCCAGTAACTACTTTTCTAGCACAGATACGCAGTATTTT
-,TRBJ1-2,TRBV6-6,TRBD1,CASSPTGSSNYGYTF,TGTGCCAGCAGCCCGACAGGGTCCAGTAATTATGGCTACACCTTC
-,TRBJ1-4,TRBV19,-,CATRRAVGSTATNEKLFF,TGTGCCACCCGCCGTGCGGTAGGCTCTACCGCAACTAATGAAAAACTGTTTTTT
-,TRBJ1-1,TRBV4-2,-,CASSQDIRGFDGTRMNTEAFF,TGTGCCAGCAGCCAAGATATCAGAGGCTTTGATGGGACACGCATGAACACTGAAGCTTTCTTT
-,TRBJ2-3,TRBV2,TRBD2,CASRPTSGTDTQYF,TGTGCCAGCAGGCCGACTAGCGGTACAGATACGCAGTATTTT
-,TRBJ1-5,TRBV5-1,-,CASSWGVRQPQHF,TGCGCCAGCAGCTGGGGGGTTCGTCAGCCCCAGCATTTT
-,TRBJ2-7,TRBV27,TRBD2,CASNPRGGVNEQYF,TGTGCCAGCAACCCCCGGGGGGGGGTGAACGAGCAGTACTTC
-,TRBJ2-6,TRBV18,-,CASSPELGGANVLTF,TGTGCCAGCTCACCAGAGCTAGGGGGGGCCAACGTCCTGACTTTC
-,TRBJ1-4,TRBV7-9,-,CASSIGGADEKLFF,TGTGCCAGCAGTATAGGGGGGGCGGATGAAAAACTGTTTTTT
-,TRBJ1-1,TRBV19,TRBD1,CASSESDRDEGWGTEAFF,TGTGCCAGTAGTGAGTCGGACAGGGATGAAGGCTGGGGCACTGAAGCTTTCTTT
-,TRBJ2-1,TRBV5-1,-,CASKSILGTLKRADNEQFF,TGCGCCAGCAAATCGATTTTAGGGACACTGAAAAGGGCGGACAATGAGCAGTTCTTC
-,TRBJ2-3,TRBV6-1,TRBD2,CASSARLAGSTDTQYF,TGTGCCAGCAGTGCACGACTAGCGGGAAGCACAGATACGCAGTATTTT
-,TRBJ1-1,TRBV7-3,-,CASRPSRAGITEAFF,TGTGCCAGCAGACCCTCCCGGGCGGGAATTACTGAAGCTTTCTTT
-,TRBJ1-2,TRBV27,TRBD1,CASRAGTGRGLAGYTF,TGTGCCAGCAGGGCCGGGACAGGGAGAGGGTTAGCTGGCTACACCTTC
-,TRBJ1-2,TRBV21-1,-,CASIGGQTYNYGYTF,TGTGCCAGCATCGGAGGACAGACGTATAACTATGGCTACACCTTC
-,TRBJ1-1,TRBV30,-,CARDSRRTEAFF,TGTGCCAGAGACAGTCGGAGGACTGAAGCTTTCTTT
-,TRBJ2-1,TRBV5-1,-,CASSWGREQFF,TGCGCCAGCAGTTGGGGGCGCGAGCAGTTCTTC
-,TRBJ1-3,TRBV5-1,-,CASSLGQSGNTIYF,TGCGCCAGCAGCTTGGGACAATCTGGAAACACCATATATTTT
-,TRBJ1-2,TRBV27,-,CASPWFDRFPRGYTF,TGTGCCAGCCCTTGGTTTGACAGATTTCCAAGAGGCTACACCTTC
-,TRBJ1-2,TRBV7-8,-,CASSLVSGGYTF,TGTGCCAGCAGCTTAGTTTCGGGTGGCTACACCTTC
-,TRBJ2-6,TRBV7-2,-,CASYFFTGSGANVLTF,TGTGCCTCATATTTTTTTACCGGATCTGGGGCCAACGTCCTGACTTTC
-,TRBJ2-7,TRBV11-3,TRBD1,CASSLGQGESYEQYF,TGTGCCAGCAGCCTGGGACAGGGAGAGTCCTACGAGCAGTACTTC
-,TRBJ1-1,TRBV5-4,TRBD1,CASSLRDSSAFF,TGTGCCAGCAGCCTTCGGGACAGCTCCGCTTTCTTT
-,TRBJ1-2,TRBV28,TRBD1,CASSLQGASDYTF,TGTGCCAGCAGTTTACAGGGGGCGAGTGACTACACCTTC
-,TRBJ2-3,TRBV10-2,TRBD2,CASRVAGGNTDTQYF,TGCGCCAGCAGGGTAGCGGGGGGGAACACAGATACGCAGTATTTT
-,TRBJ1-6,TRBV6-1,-,CASSVNLGQSYNSPLHF,TGTGCCAGCAGTGTAAATCTCGGACAGTCCTATAATTCACCCCTCCACTTT
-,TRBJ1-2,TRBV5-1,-,CASSKADGYTF,TGCGCCAGCAGCAAGGCGGATGGCTACACCTTC
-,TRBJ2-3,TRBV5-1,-,CASSLGSIRVDTQYF,TGCGCCAGCAGCTTGGGAAGTATTAGGGTAGATACGCAGTATTTT
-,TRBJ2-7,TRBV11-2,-,CASSLAPFYEQYF,TGTGCCAGCAGCTTAGCGCCGTTCTACGAGCAGTACTTC
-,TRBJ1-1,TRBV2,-,CASVGPRAEAFF,TGTGCCAGCGTGGGACCGCGGGCCGAAGCTTTCTTT
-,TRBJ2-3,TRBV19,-,CASSATRGHSTDTQYF,TGTGCCAGTAGTGCTACGAGAGGGCATAGCACAGATACGCAGTATTTT